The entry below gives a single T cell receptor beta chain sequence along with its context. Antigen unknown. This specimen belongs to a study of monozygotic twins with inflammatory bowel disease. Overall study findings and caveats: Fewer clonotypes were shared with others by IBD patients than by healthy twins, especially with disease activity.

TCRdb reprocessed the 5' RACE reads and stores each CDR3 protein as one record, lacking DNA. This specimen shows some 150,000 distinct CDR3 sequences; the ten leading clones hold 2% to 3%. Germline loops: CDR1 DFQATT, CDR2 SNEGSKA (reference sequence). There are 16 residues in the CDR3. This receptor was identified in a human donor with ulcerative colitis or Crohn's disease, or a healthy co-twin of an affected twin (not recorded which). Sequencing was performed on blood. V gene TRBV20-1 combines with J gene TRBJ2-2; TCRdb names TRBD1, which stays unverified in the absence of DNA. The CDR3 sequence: CSARDPLTGGSGELFF.